This T cell receptor beta chain was sequenced in a study of cytomegalovirus exposure and HLA in healthy donors. Study in general: Early on, a data release was issued that held about 85 million unique TCRs from HLA-typed donors.

For this clone: Antigen unknown.

Study-wide results and caveats: The study had only CMV serostatus as immune exposure information. It is likely that the observed cluster of highly shared sequence variants was a sequencing artifact.

PCR primers comprised 60 Vbeta and 13 Jbeta primers. The data were produced by immunoSEQ multiplex PCR, yet TCRdb's version contains in-frame clones alone and is incomplete. The sample lists around 150,000 clones, 79% seen once, with 6.5% to 8% in the top ten. The sequence derives from a man aged 40-49 years in good health and CMV-seropositive. Sequencing was performed on PBMCs.

The CDR3 here is CASSPLMGDYEQYF. In DNA form, the CDR3 reads TGTGCCAGTAGCCCTTTAATGGGTGACTACGAGCAGTACTTC. V gene TRBV19 combines with J gene TRBJ2-5, with no clear D. The DNA end lines up better with TRBJ2-7; the J call may be wrong. This CDR3 has 14 amino acids. Germline CDR1 and CDR2: LNHDA and SQIVND (reference sequence).